This TCR beta chain was sequenced in a study of synovial regulatory T cells in juvenile arthritis. Study observations and caveats: iaTreg TCR repertoires were largely private across patients and partially overlapped synovial Teff and blood CPL.

Comment on this clone: As yet, its antigen is unknown.

The method was immunoSEQ multiplex PCR; TCRdb's version includes in-frame clones alone and lacks a portion of them. The repertoire table contains some 6,000 clones. The CDR3 consists of 17 residues. No DNA is recorded. Germline V gene data show CDR1 as SGHKS and CDR2 as YYEKEE (reference sequence). Median age around 11 years (roughly 2.3-25); median disease duration approximately seven years (0.2-19.1). The chain recombines TRBV5-5 with TRBJ1-5. Input material: Treg cells from blood. Subset here: remaining (HLA-DR-negative) circulating blood Treg cells. This TCR came from a donor aged 2-30 years with juvenile idiopathic arthritis. The CDR3 sequence: CASSPRGEPGGNQPQHF. The full variable domain, completed using reference TRBV5-5 and TRBJ1-5, is DAGVTQSPTHLIKTRGQQVTLRCSPISGHKSVSWYQQVLGQGPQFIFQYYEKEERGRGNFPDRFSARQFPNYSSELNVNALLLGDSALYLCASSPRGEPGGNQPQHFGDGTRLSIL.